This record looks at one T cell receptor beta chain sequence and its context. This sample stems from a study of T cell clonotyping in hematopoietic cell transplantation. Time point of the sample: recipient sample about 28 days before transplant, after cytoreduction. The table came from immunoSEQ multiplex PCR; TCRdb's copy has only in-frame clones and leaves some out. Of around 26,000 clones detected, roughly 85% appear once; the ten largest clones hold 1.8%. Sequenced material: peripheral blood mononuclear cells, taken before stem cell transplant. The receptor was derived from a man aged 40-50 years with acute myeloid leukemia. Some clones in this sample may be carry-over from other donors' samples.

CDR3 in amino acids: CSVGQILNTEAFF. The CDR3 DNA follows: TGCAGCGTTGGCCAGATCTTGAACACTGAAGCTTTCTTT. The rearrangement joins TRBV29-1 to TRBJ1-1; D ambiguous. V gave up 4 bases and J gave up 0 bases, with 9 bases separating them. Germline V gene data show CDR1 as SQVTM and CDR2 as ANQGSEA. The CDR3 has 13 amino acids.